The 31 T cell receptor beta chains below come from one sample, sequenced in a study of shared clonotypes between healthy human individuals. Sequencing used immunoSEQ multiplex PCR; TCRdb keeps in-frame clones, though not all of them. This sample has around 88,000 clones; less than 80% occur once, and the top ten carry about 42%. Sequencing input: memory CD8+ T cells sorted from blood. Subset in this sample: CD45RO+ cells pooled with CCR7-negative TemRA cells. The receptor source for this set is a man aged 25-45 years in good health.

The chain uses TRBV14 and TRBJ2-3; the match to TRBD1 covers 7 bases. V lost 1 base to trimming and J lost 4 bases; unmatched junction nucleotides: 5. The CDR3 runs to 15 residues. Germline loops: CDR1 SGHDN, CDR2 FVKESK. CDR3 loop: CASSQVRGLPDTQYF. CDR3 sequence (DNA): TGTGCCAGCAGCCAAGTAAGGGGGCTACCAGATACGCAGTATTTT.

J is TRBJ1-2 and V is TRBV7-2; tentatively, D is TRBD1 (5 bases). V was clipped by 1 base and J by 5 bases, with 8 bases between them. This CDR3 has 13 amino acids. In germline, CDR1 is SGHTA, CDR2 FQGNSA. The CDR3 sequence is CASSLGGVYGYTF. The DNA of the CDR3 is TGTGCCAGCAGCTTAGGGGGCGTTTATGGCTACACCTTC. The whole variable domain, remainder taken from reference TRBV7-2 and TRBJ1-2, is GAGVSQSPSNKVTEKGKDVELRCDPISGHTALYWYRQSLGQGLEFLIYFQGNSAPDKSGLPSDRFSAERTGGSVSTLTIQRTQQEDSAVYLCASSLGGVYGYTFGSGTRLTVV.

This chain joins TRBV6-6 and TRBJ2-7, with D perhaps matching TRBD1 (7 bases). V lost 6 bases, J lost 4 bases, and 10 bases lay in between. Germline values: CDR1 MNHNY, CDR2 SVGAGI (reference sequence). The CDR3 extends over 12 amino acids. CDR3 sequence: CASSRGRYEQYF. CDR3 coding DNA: TGTGCCAGCAGCAGGGGGAGGTACGAGCAGTACTTC.

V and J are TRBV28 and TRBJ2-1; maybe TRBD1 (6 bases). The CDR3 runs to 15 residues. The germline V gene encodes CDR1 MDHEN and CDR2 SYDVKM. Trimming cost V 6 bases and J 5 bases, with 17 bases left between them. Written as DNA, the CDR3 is TGTGCCAGCAGATCATCAGGGGTTTTGCACAATGAGCAGTTCTTC. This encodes CASRSSGVLHNEQFF.

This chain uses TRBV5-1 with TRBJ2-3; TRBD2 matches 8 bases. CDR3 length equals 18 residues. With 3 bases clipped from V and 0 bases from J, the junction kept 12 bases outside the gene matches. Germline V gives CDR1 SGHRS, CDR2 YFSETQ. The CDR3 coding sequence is TGCGCCAGCAGCTCGGGGCTGTGGACTAGCTCAAGCACAGATACGCAGTATTTT. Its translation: CASSSGLWTSSSTDTQYF.

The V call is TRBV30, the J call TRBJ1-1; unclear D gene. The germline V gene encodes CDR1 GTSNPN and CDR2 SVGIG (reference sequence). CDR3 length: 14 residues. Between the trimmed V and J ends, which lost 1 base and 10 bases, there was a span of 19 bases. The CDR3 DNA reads TGTGCCTGGAGTGCTCCCTCTTTTATCGGCGGAGCTTTCTTT. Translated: CAWSAPSFIGGAFF.

For the CDR3, the DNA is TGTGCCAGCAGCTTAGAGCTAGCGGGAGGGCGGGAGCAGTACTTC. This codes for CASSLELAGGREQYF. The chain couples TRBV11-2 to TRBJ2-7; 12 bases fit TRBD2. With V trimmed by 0 bases and J by 7 bases, 4 bases remained unmatched. The CDR3 runs to 15 residues. Germline V CDR1 and CDR2: SGHAT, FQNNGV.

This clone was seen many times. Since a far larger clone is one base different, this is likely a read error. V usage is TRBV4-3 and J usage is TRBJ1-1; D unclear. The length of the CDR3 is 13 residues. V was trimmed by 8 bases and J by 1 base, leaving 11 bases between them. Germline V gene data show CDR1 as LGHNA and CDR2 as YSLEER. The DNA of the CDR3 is TGCGCCAGCCGCCCCCCCAAGAACACTGAAGCTTTCTTT. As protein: CASRPPKNTEAFF.

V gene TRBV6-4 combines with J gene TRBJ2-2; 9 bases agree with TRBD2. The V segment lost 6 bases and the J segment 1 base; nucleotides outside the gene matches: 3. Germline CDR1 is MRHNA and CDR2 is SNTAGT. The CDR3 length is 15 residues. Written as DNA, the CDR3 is TGTGCCAGCAGGAAACTAGCGGGGAACACCGGGGAGCTGTTTTTT. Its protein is CASRKLAGNTGELFF.

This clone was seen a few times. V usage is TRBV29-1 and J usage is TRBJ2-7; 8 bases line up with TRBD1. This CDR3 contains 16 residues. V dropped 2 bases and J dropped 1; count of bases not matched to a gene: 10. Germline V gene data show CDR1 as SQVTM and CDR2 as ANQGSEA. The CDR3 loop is CSVELVGQGSSYEQYF. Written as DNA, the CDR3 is TGCAGCGTTGAATTAGTCGGACAGGGTTCTTCCTACGAGCAGTACTTC.

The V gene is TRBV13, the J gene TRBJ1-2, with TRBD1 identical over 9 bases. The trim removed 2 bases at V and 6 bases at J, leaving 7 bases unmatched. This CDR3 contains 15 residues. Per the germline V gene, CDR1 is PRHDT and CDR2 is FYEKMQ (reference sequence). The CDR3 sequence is CASSLWGQGRDGYTF. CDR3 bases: TGTGCCAGCAGCTTATGGGGACAGGGTCGTGATGGCTACACCTTC.

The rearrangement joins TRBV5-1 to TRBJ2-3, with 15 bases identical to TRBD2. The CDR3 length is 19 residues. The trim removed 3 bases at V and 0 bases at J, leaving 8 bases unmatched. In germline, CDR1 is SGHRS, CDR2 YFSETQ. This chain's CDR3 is CASSSGLAGGRPSTDTQYF. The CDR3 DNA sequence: TGCGCCAGCAGCTCGGGACTAGCGGGAGGTAGGCCCAGCACAGATACGCAGTATTTT.

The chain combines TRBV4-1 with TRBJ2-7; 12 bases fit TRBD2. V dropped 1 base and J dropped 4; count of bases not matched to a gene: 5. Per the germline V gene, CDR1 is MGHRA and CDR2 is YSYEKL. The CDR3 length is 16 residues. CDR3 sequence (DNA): TGCGCCAGCAGCCAAGGGCGACTAGCGGGAGTGTACGAGCAGTACTTC. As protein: CASSQGRLAGVYEQYF.

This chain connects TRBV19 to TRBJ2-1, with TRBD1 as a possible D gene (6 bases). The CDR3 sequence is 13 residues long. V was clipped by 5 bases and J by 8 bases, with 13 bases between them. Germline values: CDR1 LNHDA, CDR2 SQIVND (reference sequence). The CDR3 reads CASSGVKGDEQFF. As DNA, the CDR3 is TGTGCCAGTAGTGGGGTGAAGGGGGATGAGCAGTTCTTC.

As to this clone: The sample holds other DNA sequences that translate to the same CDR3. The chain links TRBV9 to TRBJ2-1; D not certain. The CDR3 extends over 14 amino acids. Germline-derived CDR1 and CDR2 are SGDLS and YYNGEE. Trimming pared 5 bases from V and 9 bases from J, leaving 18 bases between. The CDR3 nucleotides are TGTGCCAGCAGTGAAAGACGGAGTGGCATTGAGCAGTTCTTC. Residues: CASSERRSGIEQFF.

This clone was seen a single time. CDR3 protein: CASHLGQLSYGYTF. The CDR3 DNA is TGTGCCAGCCATCTCGGACAGCTTAGCTATGGCTACACCTTC. The chain links TRBV28 to TRBJ1-2, with D maybe TRBD1 (6 bases). Trimming cost V 8 bases and J 4 bases, with 17 bases left between them. The germline gives CDR1 MDHEN, CDR2 SYDVKM. The CDR3 has 14 residues.

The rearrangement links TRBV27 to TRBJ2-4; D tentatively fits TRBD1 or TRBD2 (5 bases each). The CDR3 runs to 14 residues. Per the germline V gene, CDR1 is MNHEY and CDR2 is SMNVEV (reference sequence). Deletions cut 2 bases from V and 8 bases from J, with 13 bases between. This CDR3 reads CASSLGLARDIQYF. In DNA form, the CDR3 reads TGTGCCAGCAGTTTAGGGCTAGCCAGGGACATTCAGTACTTC.

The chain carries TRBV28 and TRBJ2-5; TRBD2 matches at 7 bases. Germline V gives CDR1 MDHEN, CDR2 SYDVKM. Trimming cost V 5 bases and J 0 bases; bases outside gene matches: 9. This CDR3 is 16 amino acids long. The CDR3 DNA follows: TGTGCCAGCAGTGCCGGGACTACCACGTACCAAGAGACCCAGTACTTC. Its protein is CASSAGTTTYQETQYF. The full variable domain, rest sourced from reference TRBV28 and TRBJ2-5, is DVKVTQSSRYLVKRTGEKVFLECVQDMDHENMFWYRQDPGLGLRLIYFSYDVKMKEKGDIPEGYSVSREKKERFSLILESASTNQTSMYLCASSAGTTTYQETQYFGPGTRLLVL.

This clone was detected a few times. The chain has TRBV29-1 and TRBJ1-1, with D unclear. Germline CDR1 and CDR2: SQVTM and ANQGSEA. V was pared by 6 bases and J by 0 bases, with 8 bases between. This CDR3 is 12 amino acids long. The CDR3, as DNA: TGCAGCGTCTGCAGAATGAACACTGAAGCTTTCTTT. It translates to CSVCRMNTEAFF.

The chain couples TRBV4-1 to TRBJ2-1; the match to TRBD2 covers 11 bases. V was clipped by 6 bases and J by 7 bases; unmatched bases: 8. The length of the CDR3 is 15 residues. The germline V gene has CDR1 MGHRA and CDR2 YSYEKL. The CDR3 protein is CASRALAGGGNEQFF. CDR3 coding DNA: TGCGCCAGCAGAGCGCTAGCGGGAGGTGGGAATGAGCAGTTCTTC.

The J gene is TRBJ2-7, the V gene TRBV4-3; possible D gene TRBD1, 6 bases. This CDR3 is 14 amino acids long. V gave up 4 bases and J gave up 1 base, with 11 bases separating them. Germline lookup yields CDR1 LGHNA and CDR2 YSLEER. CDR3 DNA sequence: TGCGCCAGCAGCCCTGGGGGCGGATCCTACGAGCAGTACTTC. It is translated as CASSPGGGSYEQYF.

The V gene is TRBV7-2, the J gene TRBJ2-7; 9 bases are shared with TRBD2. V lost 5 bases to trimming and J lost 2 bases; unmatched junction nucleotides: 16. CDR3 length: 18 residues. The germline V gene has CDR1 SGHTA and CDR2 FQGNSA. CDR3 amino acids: CASSLPAQFIAGAYEQYF. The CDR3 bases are TGTGCCAGCAGCCTCCCCGCTCAATTCATAGCGGGAGCCTACGAGCAGTACTTC. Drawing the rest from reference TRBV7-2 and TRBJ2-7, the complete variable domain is GAGVSQSPSNKVTEKGKDVELRCDPISGHTALYWYRQSLGQGLEFLIYFQGNSAPDKSGLPSDRFSAERTGGSVSTLTIQRTQQEDSAVYLCASSLPAQFIAGAYEQYFGPGTRLTVT.

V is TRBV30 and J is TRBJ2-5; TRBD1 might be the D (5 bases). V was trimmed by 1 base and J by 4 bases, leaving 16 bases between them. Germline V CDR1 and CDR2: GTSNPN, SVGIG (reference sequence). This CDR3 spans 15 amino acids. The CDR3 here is CAWSGEIRVAETQYF. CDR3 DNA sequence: TGTGCCTGGAGTGGGGAAATCAGGGTCGCAGAGACCCAGTACTTC.

The CDR3 nucleotides read TGTGCCAGCAGCTTAGGGGGGGGCGACTCTAACTATGGCTACACCTTC. Translating it yields CASSLGGGDSNYGYTF. The chain joins TRBV7-8 to TRBJ1-2; D is perhaps TRBD1 (6 bases). The V and J ends lost 1 base and 0 bases respectively, with 12 bases between them. The CDR3 loop spans 16 amino acids. Germline loops: CDR1 SGHVS, CDR2 FQNEAQ.

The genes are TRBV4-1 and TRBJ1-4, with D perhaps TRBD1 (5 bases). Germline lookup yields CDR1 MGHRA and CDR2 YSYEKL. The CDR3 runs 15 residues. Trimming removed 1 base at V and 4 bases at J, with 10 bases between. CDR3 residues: CASSQVPDSNEKLFF. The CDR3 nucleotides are TGCGCCAGCAGCCAAGTTCCCGACAGTAATGAAAAACTGTTTTTT.

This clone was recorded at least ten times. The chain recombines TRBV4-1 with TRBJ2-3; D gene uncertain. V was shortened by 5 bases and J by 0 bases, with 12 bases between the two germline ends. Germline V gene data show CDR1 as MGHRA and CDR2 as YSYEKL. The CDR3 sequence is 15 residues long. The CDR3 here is CASSNRHVSTDTQYF. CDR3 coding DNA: TGCGCCAGCAGCAATAGACACGTAAGCACAGATACGCAGTATTTT.

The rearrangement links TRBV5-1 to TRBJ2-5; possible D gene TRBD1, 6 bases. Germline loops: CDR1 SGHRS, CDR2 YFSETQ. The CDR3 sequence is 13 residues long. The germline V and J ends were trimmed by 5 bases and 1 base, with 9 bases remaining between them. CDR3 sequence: CASSGGGQETQYF. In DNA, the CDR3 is TGCGCCAGCAGTGGGGGCGGCCAAGAGACCCAGTACTTC.

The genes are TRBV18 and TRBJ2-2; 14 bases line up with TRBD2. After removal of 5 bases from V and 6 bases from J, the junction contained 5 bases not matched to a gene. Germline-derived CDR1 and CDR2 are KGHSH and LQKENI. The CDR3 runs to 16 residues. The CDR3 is CASSEGLAGEAGELFF. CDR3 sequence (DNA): TGTGCCAGCTCAGAGGGACTAGCGGGAGAGGCCGGGGAGCTGTTTTTT.

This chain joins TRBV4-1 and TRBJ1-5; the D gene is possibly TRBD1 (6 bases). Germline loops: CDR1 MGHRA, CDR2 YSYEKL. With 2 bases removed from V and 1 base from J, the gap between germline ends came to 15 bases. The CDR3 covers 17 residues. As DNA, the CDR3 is TGCGCCAGCAGCCAAAATCCCGTAGGGGGGAGCAATCAGCCCCAGCATTTT. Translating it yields CASSQNPVGGSNQPQHF.

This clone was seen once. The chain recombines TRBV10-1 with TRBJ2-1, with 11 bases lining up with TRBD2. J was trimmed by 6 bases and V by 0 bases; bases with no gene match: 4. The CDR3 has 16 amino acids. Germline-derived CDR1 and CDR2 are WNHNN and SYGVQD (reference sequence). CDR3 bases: TGCGCCAGCAGTGAGTCTGTGGGACTAGCGGCCAATGAGCAGTTCTTC. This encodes CASSESVGLAANEQFF.

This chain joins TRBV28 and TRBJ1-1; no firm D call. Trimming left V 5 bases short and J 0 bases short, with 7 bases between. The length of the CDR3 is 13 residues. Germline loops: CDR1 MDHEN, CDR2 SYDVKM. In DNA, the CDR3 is TGTGCCAGCAGTCCCTCCATGAACACTGAAGCTTTCTTT. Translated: CASSPSMNTEAFF.